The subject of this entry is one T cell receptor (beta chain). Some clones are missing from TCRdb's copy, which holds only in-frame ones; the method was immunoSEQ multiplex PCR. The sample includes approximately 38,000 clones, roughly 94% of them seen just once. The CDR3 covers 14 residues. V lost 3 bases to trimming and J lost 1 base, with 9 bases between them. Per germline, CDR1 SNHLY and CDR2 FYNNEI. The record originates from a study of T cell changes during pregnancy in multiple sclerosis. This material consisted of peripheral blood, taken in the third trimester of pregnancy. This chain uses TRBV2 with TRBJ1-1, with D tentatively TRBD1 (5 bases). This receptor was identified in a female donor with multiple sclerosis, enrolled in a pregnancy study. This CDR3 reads CASSEGQKNTEAFF. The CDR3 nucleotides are TGTGCCAGCAGTGAGGGGCAGAAGAACACTGAAGCTTTCTTT.